The rows below give T cell receptor beta chains drawn from one sample of a study of technical replicates of blood from a handful of donors. Clones were read by immunoSEQ multiplex PCR, and TCRdb kept only the in-frame ones, dropping some. Of approximately 73,000 clones detected, about 93% appear once; the ten largest clones hold 0.3% to 0.45%. Sequences were obtained from T cells isolated from PBMCs. The receptors were sampled from a human donor in good health. CDR3s include the opening cysteine and the closing phenylalanine or tryptophan.

length,V,J,CDR3
16,TRBV27,TRBJ1-5,CASSLSKQGPGQPQHF
15,TRBV7-2,TRBJ2-1,CASSLTSGSGIEQFF
14,TRBV4-1,TRBJ2-1,CASSQALVRNEQFF
14,TRBV6-5,TRBJ1-2,CASSRDAINYGYTF
16,TRBV4-2,TRBJ2-3,CASSRIVSGSTDTQYF
11,TRBV9,TRBJ2-2,CASSASRELFF
15,TRBV5-5,TRBJ2-7,CASSFVVDLTVGAYF
14,TRBV19,TRBJ2-5,CASSATSDQETQYF
14,TRBV29-1,TRBJ1-5,CSVSAGTGNQPQHF
13,TRBV30,TRBJ2-3,CAWSVSFTDTQYF
15,TRBV9,TRBJ2-1,CASSPAPDLYNEQFF
17,TRBV7-8,TRBJ2-3,CASSLGSPGQRADTQYF
15,TRBV5-1,TRBJ2-1,CASSLDWTGNNEQFF